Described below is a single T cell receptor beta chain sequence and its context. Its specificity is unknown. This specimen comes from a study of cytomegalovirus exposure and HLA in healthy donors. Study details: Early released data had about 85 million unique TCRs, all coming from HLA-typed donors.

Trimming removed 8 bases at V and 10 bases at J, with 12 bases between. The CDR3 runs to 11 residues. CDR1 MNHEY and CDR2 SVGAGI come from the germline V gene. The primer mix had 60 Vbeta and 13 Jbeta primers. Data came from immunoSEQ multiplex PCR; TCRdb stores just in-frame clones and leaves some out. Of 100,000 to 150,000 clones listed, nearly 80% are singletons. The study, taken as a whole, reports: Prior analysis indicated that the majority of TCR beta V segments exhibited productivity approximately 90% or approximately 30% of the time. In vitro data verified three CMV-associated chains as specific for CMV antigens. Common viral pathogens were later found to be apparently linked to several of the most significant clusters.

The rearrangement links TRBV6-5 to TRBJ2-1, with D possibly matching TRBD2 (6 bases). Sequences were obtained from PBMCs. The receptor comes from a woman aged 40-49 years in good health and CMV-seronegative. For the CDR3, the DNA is TGTGCCAGCGGTGGGGCGGGGGAGCAGTTCTTC. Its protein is CASGGAGEQFF.